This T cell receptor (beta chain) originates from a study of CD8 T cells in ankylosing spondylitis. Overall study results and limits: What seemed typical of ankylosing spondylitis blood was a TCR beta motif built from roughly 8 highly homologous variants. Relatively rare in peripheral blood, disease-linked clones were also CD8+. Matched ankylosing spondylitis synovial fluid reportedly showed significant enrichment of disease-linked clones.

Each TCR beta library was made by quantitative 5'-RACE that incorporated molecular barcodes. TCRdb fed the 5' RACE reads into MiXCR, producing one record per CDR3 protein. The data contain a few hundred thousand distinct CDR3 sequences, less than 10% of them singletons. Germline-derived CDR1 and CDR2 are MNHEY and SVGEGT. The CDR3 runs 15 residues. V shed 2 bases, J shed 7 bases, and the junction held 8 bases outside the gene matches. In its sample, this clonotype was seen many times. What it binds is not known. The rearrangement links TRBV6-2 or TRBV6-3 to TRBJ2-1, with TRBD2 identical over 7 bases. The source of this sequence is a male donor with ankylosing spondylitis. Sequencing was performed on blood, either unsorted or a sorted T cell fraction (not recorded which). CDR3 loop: CASSYPRDYNNEQFF. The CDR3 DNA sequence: TGTGCCAGCAGTTACCCCCGGGACTACAATAATGAGCAGTTCTTC.